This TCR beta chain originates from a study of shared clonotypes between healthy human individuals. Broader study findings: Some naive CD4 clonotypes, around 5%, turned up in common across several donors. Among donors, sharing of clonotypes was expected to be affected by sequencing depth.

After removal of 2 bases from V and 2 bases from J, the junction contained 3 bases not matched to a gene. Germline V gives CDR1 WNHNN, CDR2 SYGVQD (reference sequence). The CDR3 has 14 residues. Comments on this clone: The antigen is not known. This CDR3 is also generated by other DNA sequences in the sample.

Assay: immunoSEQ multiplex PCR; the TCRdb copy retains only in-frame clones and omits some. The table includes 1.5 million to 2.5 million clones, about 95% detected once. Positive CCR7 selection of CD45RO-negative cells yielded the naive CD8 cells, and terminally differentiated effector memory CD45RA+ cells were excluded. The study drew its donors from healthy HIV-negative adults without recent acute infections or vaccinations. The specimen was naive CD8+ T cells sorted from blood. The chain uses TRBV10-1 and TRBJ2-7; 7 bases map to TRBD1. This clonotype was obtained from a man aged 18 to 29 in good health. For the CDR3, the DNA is TGCGCCAGCAGTGAGGACAGGGATCCCTACGAGCAGTACTTC. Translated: CASSEDRDPYEQYF.